A selection of T cell receptor beta chains follows, all from one sample in a study of a mutant IDH1 vaccine in newly diagnosed glioma. No antigen is known for these receptors. Only in-frame clones appear in the TCRdb table, and some are missing; sequencing was by immunoSEQ multiplex PCR. This table holds tens of thousands of clones, roughly 70% found once. The material sequenced was PBMCs, taken from a glioma patient whose treatment included an IDH1 peptide vaccine. These receptors originate from a man aged 35 to 55 with glioma. Each CDR3 is given with its conserved first and last residue. A D gene is named only where the DNA matches it firmly. Size values are once, few and many counts, or a class for expanded clones, and some rows have none.

clone_size	d_call	v_call	j_call	cdr3_nt	cdr3_aa
few	-	TRBV7-9	TRBJ1-1	TGTGCCAGTAACAGGGTCGCTGAAGCTTTCTTT	CASNRVAEAFF
-	-	TRBV7-2	TRBJ1-2	TGTGCCAGCAGCACCCGGACAGTCATCTATGGCTACACCTTC	CASSTRTVIYGYTF
-	TRBD2	TRBV27	TRBJ2-1	TGTGCCAGCAGAGGACTAGGTAGGCGGGGTGAGCAGTTCTTC	CASRGLGRRGEQFF
few	-	TRBV27	TRBJ1-4	TGTGCCAGCAGTTTACTGGGACCGGCGGGGGAAAAACTGTTTTTT	CASSLLGPAGEKLFF
-	TRBD1	TRBV4-3	TRBJ2-5	TGCGCCAGCAGCCAAGGGACAGGAAGGGAGACCCAGTACTTC	CASSQGTGRETQYF
few	TRBD1	TRBV6-1	TRBJ2-1	TGTGCCAGCAGTGGTGGACAGGGATCCTACAATGAGCAGTTCTTC	CASSGGQGSYNEQFF
few	-	TRBV29-1	TRBJ2-2	TGCAGCGTTATGGGTGTAGCGGTTAACACCGGGGAGCTGTTTTTT	CSVMGVAVNTGELFF
-	-	TRBV7-5	TRBJ2-7	TGTGTCAGAAGCTGGCCACCGGAGCTAGCGGGACCCTGGAGCTCCTACGAGCAGTACTTC	CVRSWPPELAGPWSSYEQYF
-	-	TRBV18	TRBJ1-5	TGTGCCAGCTCACCAGGTAGCAATCAGCCCCAGCATTTT	CASSPGSNQPQHF
-	TRBD2	TRBV9	TRBJ2-2	TGTGCCAGCAGCGTAGGGACGCGGGGGGGATACACCGGGGAGCTGTTTTTT	CASSVGTRGGYTGELFF
-	-	TRBV15	TRBJ1-1	TGTGCCACCAGCAGAGGAAGAAACACTGAAGCTTTCTTT	CATSRGRNTEAFF
-	TRBD2	TRBV5-1	TRBJ2-5	TGCGCCAGCAGCTTTGGGACTAGCGGGGGACAAGAGACCCAGTACTTC	CASSFGTSGGQETQYF
-	TRBD1	TRBV10-1	TRBJ2-5	TGCGCCAGCAGTGATCGGGTTGACGACAGGGCCCCAATAGGAGAGACCCAGTACTTC	CASSDRVDDRAPIGETQYF
-	-	TRBV7-2	TRBJ1-6	TGTGCCAGCAGTGGAGAAAGTGGGATCTCCCTTTCACCCCTCCACTTT	CASSGESGISLSPLHF
medium-sized	-	TRBV7-2	TRBJ1-5	TGTGCCAGCAGCTTAGCTGGGGGCGCGGGTCAGCCCCAGCATTTT	CASSLAGGAGQPQHF
-	-	TRBV18	TRBJ1-5	TGTGCCAGCTCACCGACAGGTTCGTTCAGCAATCAGCCCCAGCATTTT	CASSPTGSFSNQPQHF